The 32 T cell receptor beta chains given below trace back to one sample, sequenced in a study of blood T cell repertoires in COVID-19. TCRdb keeps only in-frame clones here, not all; method: immunoSEQ multiplex PCR. Among fewer than 200,000 clones listed, roughly 87% were seen once. The sample consisted of peripheral blood. These receptors were taken from a woman in her 50s with acute or convalescent COVID-19.

The rearrangement links TRBV19 to TRBJ1-5; TRBD1 matches at 8 bases. The CDR3 contains 16 residues. The V gene's germline CDR1 is LNHDA and CDR2 SQIVND (reference sequence). After removal of 6 bases from V and 7 bases from J, the junction contained 14 bases not matched to a gene. The CDR3, as DNA: TGTGCCAGTAGAGCCGGTGACGGACAGGGCTGGCAGCCCCAGCATTTT. This translates into CASRAGDGQGWQPQHF.

The chain is built from TRBV3-1 (or the pseudogene TRBV3-2) and TRBJ2-1, with D hard to call. Looked up from germline, CDR1 is LGHDT and CDR2 is YNNKEL (reference sequence). This CDR3 comprises 14 residues. With 2 bases removed from V and 8 bases from J, the gap between germline ends came to 13 bases. In DNA form, the CDR3 reads TGTGCCAGCAGCCAAATGTTAAGCGTTCATGAGCAGTTCTTC. Its protein is CASSQMLSVHEQFF.

The chain joins TRBV25-1 to TRBJ1-2; 12 nucleotides line up with TRBD1. Germline V CDR1 and CDR2: MGHDK, SYGVNS. V lost 1 base to trimming and J lost 8 bases; unmatched junction nucleotides: 5. This CDR3 contains 15 residues. The CDR3 loop reads CASSEWDRGPEGYTF. The DNA for the CDR3 is TGTGCCAGCAGTGAATGGGACAGGGGGCCTGAGGGCTACACCTTC.

The CDR3 sequence is CASRGLAGYNEQFF. CDR3 coding DNA: TGTGCCAGCAGGGGACTAGCGGGTTACAATGAGCAGTTCTTC. The chain recombines TRBV6-5 with TRBJ2-1, with 12 bases aligning to TRBD2. Per the germline V gene, CDR1 is MNHEY and CDR2 is SVGAGI. The CDR3 is made up of 14 amino acids. Trimming removed 6 bases from V and 4 bases from J; junction bases left unmatched: 1.

The chain joins TRBV19 to TRBJ2-5, with TRBD2 as a possible D gene (6 bases). The CDR3 runs to 14 residues. Trimming removed 6 bases at V and 5 bases at J, with 16 bases between. Germline CDR1 LNHDA, CDR2 SQIVND (reference sequence). CDR3 coding DNA: TGTGCCAGTAGGTCAACCGGGAGAGGGGAGACCCAGTACTTC. This codes for CASRSTGRGETQYF. Complete variable domain (other parts from reference TRBV19 and TRBJ2-5): DGGITQSPKYLFRKEGQNVTLSCEQNLNHDAMYWYRQDPGQGLRLIYYSQIVNDFQKGDIAEGYSVSREKKESFPLTVTSAQKNPTAFYLCASRSTGRGETQYFGPGTRLLVL.

The J gene is TRBJ2-7, the V gene TRBV30; TRBD1 matches 7 bases. This CDR3 comprises 15 residues. V shed 0 bases, J shed 0 bases, and the junction held 5 bases outside the gene matches. Germline CDR1 reads GTSNPN; CDR2 reads SVGIG (reference sequence). The CDR3 DNA sequence: TGTGCCTGGAGTGTACAGGGGTTGAGCTCCTACGAGCAGTACTTC. Its protein is CAWSVQGLSSYEQYF.

The chain joins TRBV6-5 to TRBJ2-3, with unresolved D. Germline CDR1 and CDR2: MNHEY and SVGAGI. V dropped 2 bases and J dropped 6 bases, with 9 bases sitting between them. The CDR3 covers 13 residues. The CDR3 loop is CASSYVMRDTQYF. DNA for the CDR3: TGTGCCAGCAGTTACGTCATGCGGGATACGCAGTATTTT.

The sample holds one count of this clone. V usage is TRBV7-9 and J usage is TRBJ2-3; no firm D call. Looked up from germline, CDR1 is SEHNR and CDR2 is FQNEAQ (reference sequence). V shed 0 bases and J shed 0 bases, with 19 bases lying between them. The CDR3 is 19 residues long. The CDR3 spells CASSLAGGRDFLSTDTQYF. The CDR3 bases are TGTGCCAGCAGCTTAGCAGGTGGCCGAGACTTCCTTAGCACAGATACGCAGTATTTT.

The chain combines TRBV14 with TRBJ1-2; perhaps TRBD1 as D (5 bases). The CDR3 has 12 residues. Germline lookup yields CDR1 SGHDN and CDR2 FVKESK. The V and J ends lost 4 bases and 8 bases respectively, with 11 bases between them. The CDR3 spells CASSRGGRGYTF. DNA of the CDR3: TGTGCCAGCAGCCGGGGGGGGAGAGGCTACACCTTC.

The CDR3 region has the DNA TGTGCCAGTAGTAATAAGGGGGAAAACATTCAGTACTTC. Its protein product is CASSNKGENIQYF. J is TRBJ2-4 and V is TRBV19; D is perhaps TRBD1 (6 bases). CDR1 and CDR2 from the germline V gene are LNHDA and SQIVND (reference sequence). The CDR3 is 13 amino acids. V was clipped by 4 bases and J by 5 bases, with 9 bases between them.

The chain is built from TRBV7-2 and TRBJ1-2, with 9 bases lining up with TRBD1. From germline, CDR1 is SGHTA and CDR2 FQGNSA. This CDR3 contains 17 residues. The V and J ends lost 1 base and 4 bases, in that order; junction bases with no gene match: 10. CDR3 sequence: CASSLGFRGQGAYGYTF. In DNA form, the CDR3 reads TGTGCCAGCAGCTTAGGTTTTAGGGGACAGGGTGCCTATGGCTACACCTTC.

The V call is TRBV18, the J call TRBJ2-1; 13 bases align to TRBD2. Germline V gene sequence: CDR1 KGHSH, CDR2 LQKENI. This CDR3 has 15 residues. J lost 6 bases, V lost 3 bases, and 2 bases had no gene match. The CDR3 DNA reads TGTGCCAGCTCACCTACTAGCGGGGGGGCCAATGAGCAGTTCTTC. It translates to CASSPTSGGANEQFF.

This sequence joins TRBV5-1 and TRBJ1-2; 7 nucleotides line up with TRBD1. Losses at the gene ends were 0 bases for V and 2 bases for J; bases not matched to a gene: 1. Germline CDR1 is SGHRS and CDR2 is YFSETQ. The CDR3 has 14 amino acids. CDR3 amino acids: CASSLGQGNYGYTF. DNA of the CDR3: TGCGCCAGCAGCTTGGGACAGGGCAACTATGGCTACACCTTC.

CDR3 in amino acids: CASSQDAGGRGYTF. CDR3 DNA sequence: TGTGCCAGCAGCCAAGATGCAGGGGGCCGTGGCTACACCTTC. The chain joins TRBV3-1 (or the pseudogene TRBV3-2) to TRBJ1-2; 8 positions match TRBD1. The germline gives CDR1 LGHDT, CDR2 YNNKEL (reference sequence). V was clipped by 0 bases and J by 7 bases; unmatched bases: 4. CDR3 length: 14 amino acids.

CDR3 nucleotides: TGTGCCAGCAGCTTGACAGGGGAACCTGAAGCTTTCTTT. This codes for CASSLTGEPEAFF. The J gene is TRBJ1-1, the V gene TRBV5-6; the match to TRBD1 covers 7 bases. V was pared by 1 base and J by 6 bases, with 3 bases of the junction left unmatched. The CDR3 runs to 13 residues. Germline V gives CDR1 SGHDT, CDR2 YYEEEE.

V usage is TRBV7-2 and J usage is TRBJ1-5, with 8 nucleotides matching TRBD1. Germline trimming cut 5 bases from V and 4 bases from J; bases unmatched to any gene: 4. The germline CDR1 and CDR2 sequences are SGHTA and FQGNSA. The CDR3 covers 14 residues. The CDR3 here is CASSLGDRNQPQHF. For the CDR3, the DNA is TGTGCCAGCAGCCTAGGGGACAGGAATCAGCCCCAGCATTTT.

The chain uses TRBV5-5 and TRBJ1-1; TRBD1 is a possible D gene (5 bases). Germline V gives CDR1 SGHKS, CDR2 YYEKEE (reference sequence). Trimming shortened V by 5 bases and J by 0 bases, and 14 bases separated the two germline ends. This CDR3 is 15 amino acids long. CDR3 amino acids: CASRQTAYMNTEAFF. The CDR3 nucleotides are TGTGCCAGCAGGCAGACAGCGTACATGAACACTGAAGCTTTCTTT.

The chain couples TRBV27 to TRBJ1-5; 7 positions match TRBD1. Germline CDR1 MNHEY, CDR2 SMNVEV (reference sequence). The CDR3 is 16 amino acids. Germline trimming cut 5 bases from V and 4 bases from J; bases unmatched to any gene: 11. CDR3 sequence: CASSQTPGGVNQPQHF. CDR3 DNA: TGTGCCAGCAGTCAGACTCCAGGGGGAGTAAATCAGCCCCAGCATTTT.

This chain joins TRBV10-3 and TRBJ2-1, with D perhaps matching TRBD2 (6 bases). The CDR3 runs 15 residues. Trimming took 2 bases from V and 8 from J, leaving 16 bases between them. The germline V gene encodes CDR1 ENHRY and CDR2 SYGVKD. The CDR3 protein is CAISEQTSRHHEQFF. The CDR3 coding sequence is TGTGCCATCAGTGAGCAGACTAGTCGTCACCATGAGCAGTTCTTC.

This sequence joins TRBV11-3 and TRBJ1-1; 9 bases map to TRBD1. The CDR3 consists of 14 residues. In germline, CDR1 is SGHNT, CDR2 YENEEA. The junction had 5 bases not matched to a gene; V was cut back by 4 bases and J by 5 bases. The CDR3 bases are TGTGCCAGCAGCTCGACAGGGGGGTTGACTGAAGCTTTCTTT. Translated: CASSSTGGLTEAFF.

The V gene is TRBV7-8, the J gene TRBJ2-6; 10 positions match TRBD1. Unmatched junction bases numbered 4, after V lost 4 bases and J lost 1 base. The CDR3 is made up of 17 amino acids. Germline CDR1 reads SGHVS; CDR2 reads FQNEAQ. The CDR3 nucleotides read TGTGCCAGCAGCTCTGGACAGGGGGGTTCTGGGGCCAACGTCCTGACTTTC. Translating gives CASSSGQGGSGANVLTF.

The J gene is TRBJ2-5, the V gene TRBV24-1; TRBD2 matches at 7 bases. Germline lookup yields CDR1 KGHDR and CDR2 SFDVKD. The CDR3 length is 16 residues. V dropped 4 bases and J dropped 3; count of bases not matched to a gene: 10. This CDR3 reads CATSDFGAGLEETQYF. The DNA for the CDR3 is TGTGCCACCAGTGACTTTGGAGCGGGGCTTGAAGAGACCCAGTACTTC.

The gene calls are TRBV7-2 and TRBJ1-2; D is possibly TRBD1 (5 bases). Trimming removed 5 bases from V and 4 bases from J, with 11 bases in between. Germline V CDR1 and CDR2: SGHTA, FQGNSA. This CDR3 is built from 13 residues. The CDR3 protein is CASSVRGSYGYTF. Written as DNA, the CDR3 is TGTGCCAGCAGCGTTAGGGGAAGCTATGGCTACACCTTC.

The chain has TRBV11-2 and TRBJ2-1; D possibly corresponds to TRBD2 (6 bases). Germline loops: CDR1 SGHAT, CDR2 FQNNGV. Trimming pared 3 bases from V and 5 bases from J, leaving 14 bases between. The CDR3 loop spans 15 amino acids. The CDR3 protein is CASSFTTRLHNEQFF. The DNA of the CDR3 is TGTGCCAGCAGCTTTACGACTAGACTCCACAATGAGCAGTTCTTC.

The rearrangement uses TRBV2 and TRBJ2-1; 9 bases line up with TRBD1. Germline-derived CDR1 and CDR2 are SNHLY and FYNNEI. With V trimmed by 11 bases and J by 8 bases, 10 bases remained unmatched. CDR3 length: 13 residues. This CDR3 reads CAFRRDRVDEQFF. CDR3 DNA: TGTGCCTTTCGGCGGGACAGGGTCGATGAGCAGTTCTTC.

The chain joins TRBV19 to TRBJ1-5, with 8 bases fitting TRBD1. This CDR3 has 14 residues. The germline V gene encodes CDR1 LNHDA and CDR2 SQIVND (reference sequence). After removal of 6 bases from V and 2 bases from J, the junction contained 3 bases not matched to a gene. The CDR3 is CASRLQGGNQPQHF. Written as DNA, the CDR3 is TGTGCCAGTAGGTTACAGGGGGGCAATCAGCCCCAGCATTTT. Looking up the rest from reference TRBV19 and TRBJ1-5 gives the full variable domain: DGGITQSPKYLFRKEGQNVTLSCEQNLNHDAMYWYRQDPGQGLRLIYYSQIVNDFQKGDIAEGYSVSREKKESFPLTVTSAQKNPTAFYLCASRLQGGNQPQHFGDGTRLSIL.

The genes are TRBV28 and TRBJ2-7; 9 positions agree with TRBD1. The CDR3 has 15 residues. Unmatched junction bases numbered 9, after V lost 4 bases and J lost 5 bases. In germline, CDR1 is MDHEN, CDR2 SYDVKM. Here the CDR3 DNA reads TGTGCCAGCAGTTCCACCGGGACAGGGAACAACGAGCAGTACTTC. Its protein is CASSSTGTGNNEQYF. Filled out from reference TRBV28 and TRBJ2-7, the complete variable domain reads DVKVTQSSRYLVKRTGEKVFLECVQDMDHENMFWYRQDPGLGLRLIYFSYDVKMKEKGDIPEGYSVSREKKERFSLILESASTNQTSMYLCASSSTGTGNNEQYFGPGTRLTVT.

This clone appeared a single time. This sequence joins TRBV4-1 and TRBJ2-7, with 8 positions matching TRBD1. Germline-derived CDR1 and CDR2 are MGHRA and YSYEKL. The CDR3 extends over 15 amino acids. The J segment lost 3 bases and the V segment lost 0 bases, leaving 4 bases of the junction unmatched. The CDR3 sequence is CASSQDRGRDYEQYF. In nucleotides, the CDR3 is TGCGCCAGCAGCCAAGACAGGGGGCGAGACTACGAGCAGTACTTC.

The chain carries TRBV24-1 and TRBJ2-7, with TRBD2 matching 12 bases. Germline-derived CDR1 and CDR2 are KGHDR and SFDVKD. This CDR3 is 15 amino acids long. Trimming at V came to 4 bases and at J to 5 bases, leaving 5 bases not matched to a gene. The CDR3 sequence: CATSEASGGVHEQYF. CDR3 nucleotides: TGTGCCACCAGTGAGGCTAGCGGGGGGGTACACGAGCAGTACTTC.

The rearrangement uses TRBV30 and TRBJ1-3; the D gene is possibly TRBD1 (6 bases). Trimming took 2 bases from V and 3 from J, leaving 8 bases between them. Germline V CDR1 and CDR2: GTSNPN, SVGIG (reference sequence). CDR3 length: 13 residues. Here the CDR3 DNA reads TGTGCCTGGAGTCGGACAGATGGAAACACCATATATTTT. Translation: CAWSRTDGNTIYF.

The gene calls are TRBV4-3 and TRBJ2-1; 8 bases agree with TRBD2. The CDR3 loop spans 16 amino acids. Germline CDR1 and CDR2: LGHNA and YSLEER. The ends lost 0 bases at V and 3 bases at J; junction bases unmatched: 4. DNA for the CDR3: TGCGCCAGCAGCCAAGAAGGCGGGAGGCTCTACAATGAGCAGTTCTTC. It encodes CASSQEGGRLYNEQFF.

J is TRBJ2-5 and V is TRBV28; 8 nucleotides agree with TRBD2. In germline, CDR1 is MDHEN, CDR2 SYDVKM. CDR3 length: 15 residues. The J segment lost 3 bases and the V segment lost 4 bases, leaving 7 bases of the junction unmatched. This CDR3 reads CASSSLSGGEETQYF. CDR3 DNA sequence: TGTGCCAGCAGTTCCCTGAGCGGGGGAGAAGAGACCCAGTACTTC. The full variable domain, completed using reference TRBV28 and TRBJ2-5, is DVKVTQSSRYLVKRTGEKVFLECVQDMDHENMFWYRQDPGLGLRLIYFSYDVKMKEKGDIPEGYSVSREKKERFSLILESASTNQTSMYLCASSSLSGGEETQYFGPGTRLLVL.